The 30 T cell receptor beta chains listed next were all sequenced from one sample in a study of cytomegalovirus exposure and HLA in healthy donors. The PCR contained 60 Vbeta and 13 Jbeta primers. TCRdb's copy holds only in-frame clones and misses some; the assay was immunoSEQ multiplex PCR. The sample holds approximately 150,000 clones, 60% to 85% seen once. Sequencing was done on a sample of PBMCs. The receptors were gathered from a man aged 35 to 55 in good health and CMV-seropositive.

The chain carries TRBV10-3 and TRBJ1-4; 9 bases map to TRBD1. Per the germline V gene, CDR1 is ENHRY and CDR2 is SYGVKD. The CDR3 extends over 13 amino acids. V shed 6 bases, J shed 8 bases, and the junction held 4 bases outside the gene matches. CDR3 nucleotide sequence: TGTGCCATCAGCTGGGACAGGGCGGAAAAACTGTTTTTT. This encodes CAISWDRAEKLFF.

The V gene is TRBV7-8, the J gene TRBJ2-7; D unresolved. Germline CDR1 and CDR2: SGHVS and FQNEAQ. The CDR3 covers 14 residues. V lost 5 bases and J 4 bases, leaving 15 bases between the germline ends. CDR3 nucleotide sequence: TGTGCCAGCAGCCCCGGTTGGGCGAGTTACGAGCAGTACTTC. Protein product: CASSPGWASYEQYF.

The rearrangement joins TRBV11-2 to TRBJ2-4, with 7 bases identical to TRBD1. The CDR3 contains 16 residues. Germline CDR1 SGHAT, CDR2 FQNNGV. Germline trimming cut 8 bases from V and 3 bases from J; bases unmatched to any gene: 13. The CDR3 region is CASGTGTAVLKNIQYF. For the CDR3, the DNA is TGTGCCAGCGGAACCGGGACAGCGGTTCTCAAAAACATTCAGTACTTC.

This clone occurred once. The J gene is TRBJ1-1, the V gene TRBV19, with 9 bases aligning to TRBD1. This CDR3 has 14 residues. The germline gives CDR1 LNHDA, CDR2 SQIVND (reference sequence). Germline trimming cut 5 bases from V and 1 base from J; bases unmatched to any gene: 2. The CDR3 here is CASSQGQGNTEAFF. The CDR3, as DNA: TGTGCCAGTAGTCAGGGACAGGGGAACACTGAAGCTTTCTTT.

This clone appeared a few times. The chain joins TRBV28 to TRBJ1-2, with 8 bases identical to TRBD1. Trimming took 7 bases from V and 4 from J; bases not matched to a gene: 11. Germline assignment: CDR1 MDHEN and CDR2 SYDVKM. The CDR3 extends over 15 amino acids. The CDR3 loop reads CASTTPRTGSYGYTF. The CDR3 DNA reads as TGTGCCAGCACCACCCCCAGGACAGGGAGCTATGGCTACACCTTC.

The chain has TRBV5-4 and TRBJ2-3; D is unresolved. This CDR3 is built from 16 residues. Germline loops: CDR1 SGHNT, CDR2 YYREEE (reference sequence). The V gene lost 1 base and the J gene lost 3 bases, with 15 bases spanning the gap. In nucleotides, the CDR3 is TGTGCCAGCAGCTTGCTAAGCCAAACGAGGACAGATACGCAGTATTTT. It encodes CASSLLSQTRTDTQYF.

V gene TRBV19 combines with J gene TRBJ1-5; D is possibly TRBD1 (5 bases). The CDR3 is 15 amino acids. Germline V lookup: CDR1 LNHDA, CDR2 SQIVND (reference sequence). V lost 4 bases, J lost 7 bases, and 17 bases lay in between. The CDR3 DNA reads TGTGCCAGTAGTAACGGACAAGGGTACGGCCAGCCCCAGCATTTT. It translates to CASSNGQGYGQPQHF.

This chain connects TRBV19 to TRBJ1-1; the D is unclear. The length of the CDR3 is 14 residues. Trimming removed 3 bases at V and 2 bases at J, with 10 bases between. CDR1 is LNHDA, CDR2 SQIVND, per germline (reference sequence). CDR3 residues: CASSIVQQNTEAFF. The CDR3 DNA reads as TGTGCCAGTAGTATCGTACAGCAAAACACTGAAGCTTTCTTT. The full variable domain, its missing parts supplied by reference TRBV19 and TRBJ1-1, is DGGITQSPKYLFRKEGQNVTLSCEQNLNHDAMYWYRQDPGQGLRLIYYSQIVNDFQKGDIAEGYSVSREKKESFPLTVTSAQKNPTAFYLCASSIVQQNTEAFFGQGTRLTVV.

The gene calls are TRBV30 and TRBJ1-4, with a tentative D call TRBD1 (6 bases). CDR1 and CDR2 (germline): GTSNPN, SVGIG (reference sequence). V was cut by 2 bases and J by 7 bases, with 20 bases left in between. This CDR3 is built from 16 residues. As DNA, the CDR3 is TGTGCCTGGAGTTTGGGAGACGACAGGTTGGGTGAAAAACTGTTTTTT. It is translated as CAWSLGDDRLGEKLFF. Drawing the rest from reference TRBV30 and TRBJ1-4, the complete variable domain is SQTIHQWPATLVQPVGSPLSLECTVEGTSNPNLYWYRQAAGRGLQLLFYSVGIGQISSEVPQNLSASRPQDRQFILSSKKLLLSDSGFYLCAWSLGDDRLGEKLFFGSGTQLSVL.

This clone was counted a few times. This sequence joins TRBV11-3 and TRBJ2-3; D perhaps matches TRBD2 (6 bases). Trimming removed 4 bases from V and 5 bases from J, with 16 bases in between. The CDR3 runs 15 residues. Germline assignment: CDR1 SGHNT and CDR2 YENEEA. Here the CDR3 reads CASSSGGVGGDTQYF. DNA for the CDR3: TGTGCCAGCAGCTCGGGCGGGGTCGGGGGAGATACGCAGTATTTT.

The chain's CDR3 is CASSLAGAGAQPQHF. CDR3 DNA: TGTGCCAGCAGCTTAGCGGGGGCAGGGGCTCAGCCCCAGCATTTT. This sequence joins TRBV7-8 and TRBJ1-5; D might be TRBD1 (6 bases). The germline gives CDR1 SGHVS, CDR2 FQNEAQ. The CDR3 totals 15 residues. Trimming cost V 0 bases and J 6 bases, with 12 bases left between them.

This clone was detected once. CDR3 loop: CASSVFGTGGGNEQFF. CDR3 nucleotides: TGTGCCAGCAGCGTTTTCGGAACGGGAGGTGGCAATGAGCAGTTCTTC. The rearrangement uses TRBV9 and TRBJ2-1, with 7 bases lining up with TRBD2. The V segment lost 2 bases and the J segment 6 bases; nucleotides outside the gene matches: 11. Germline lookup yields CDR1 SGDLS and CDR2 YYNGEE. CDR3 length: 16 amino acids. Based on the CDR3 plus reference TRBV9 and TRBJ2-1, the full variable domain is DSGVTQTPKHLITATGQRVTLRCSPRSGDLSVYWYQQSLDQGLQFLIQYYNGEERAKGNILERFSAQQFPDLHSELNLSSLELGDSALYFCASSVFGTGGGNEQFFGPGTRLTVL.

In its sample, this clone was seen a few times. A far more abundant clone sits one base away, making this likely a read error. The chain couples TRBV11-1 to TRBJ1-2, with D possibly matching TRBD1 (6 bases). This CDR3 contains 17 residues. Per germline, CDR1 SGHAT and CDR2 FQDESV (reference sequence). The V and J ends lost 5 bases and 4 bases respectively, with 23 bases between them. The CDR3 sequence is CASSQDLFRGHPYGYTF. The DNA for the CDR3 is TGTGCCAGCAGCCAAGATCTATTCAGGGGACACCCCTATGGCTACACCTTC.

The chain has TRBV5-1 and TRBJ1-6; D is perhaps TRBD1 (6 bases). Trimming stripped 0 bases from V and 6 bases from J, with 10 bases between. The CDR3 has 15 amino acids. CDR1 is SGHRS, CDR2 YFSETQ, per germline. The CDR3 loop is CASSLGDTFNSPLHF. DNA of the CDR3: TGCGCCAGCAGCTTGGGGGACACTTTTAATTCACCCCTCCACTTT.

CDR3 sequence reads: CASSVEAERRYEQYF. CDR3 DNA sequence: TGTGCCAGCAGCGTAGAAGCTGAAAGGAGGTACGAGCAGTACTTC. This chain uses TRBV9 with TRBJ2-7; D may be TRBD2 (5 bases). V dropped 0 bases and J dropped 4 bases, with 14 bases sitting between them. Germline assignment: CDR1 SGDLS and CDR2 YYNGEE. The CDR3 is 15 residues long. Supplemented by reference TRBV9 and TRBJ2-7, the full variable domain reads DSGVTQTPKHLITATGQRVTLRCSPRSGDLSVYWYQQSLDQGLQFLIQYYNGEERAKGNILERFSAQQFPDLHSELNLSSLELGDSALYFCASSVEAERRYEQYFGPGTRLTVT.

This chain uses TRBV9 with TRBJ2-7, with D possibly TRBD2 on 6 matching bases. The CDR3 is made up of 14 amino acids. Trimming removed 0 bases from V and 4 bases from J, with 11 bases in between. Germline V gene sequence: CDR1 SGDLS, CDR2 YYNGEE. CDR3 amino acids: CASSVGAGWYEQYF. Here the CDR3 DNA reads TGTGCCAGCAGCGTAGGGGCGGGATGGTACGAGCAGTACTTC. The full variable domain, completed using reference TRBV9 and TRBJ2-7, is DSGVTQTPKHLITATGQRVTLRCSPRSGDLSVYWYQQSLDQGLQFLIQYYNGEERAKGNILERFSAQQFPDLHSELNLSSLELGDSALYFCASSVGAGWYEQYFGPGTRLTVT.

The V call is TRBV5-4, the J call TRBJ1-5, with unresolved D. Trimming removed 0 bases from V and 4 bases from J, with 11 bases in between. The CDR3 is 15 amino acids. Germline V gene lookup returns CDR1 SGHNT and CDR2 YYREEE (reference sequence). The CDR3 loop reads CASSLAGEGNQPQHF. In DNA, the CDR3 is TGTGCCAGCAGCTTGGCCGGGGAGGGAAATCAGCCCCAGCATTTT.

This chain uses TRBV5-8 with TRBJ2-2; no definite D call. This CDR3 comprises 13 residues. Trimming took off 4 bases at V and 0 bases at J, with 4 bases between the two ends. The germline CDR1 and CDR2 sequences are SGHTS and YDEGEE. CDR3 coding DNA: TGTGCCAGCAGCGGAGCGAACACCGGGGAGCTGTTTTTT. It translates to CASSGANTGELFF.

This clone is a singleton in its sample. J is TRBJ2-2 and V is TRBV13; D unresolved. CDR1 is PRHDT and CDR2 is FYEKMQ in the germline V gene (reference sequence). V gave up 0 bases and J gave up 9 bases, with 17 bases separating them. CDR3 length equals 16 residues. The CDR3 region is CASSLGRSVDVRELFF. CDR3 coding DNA: TGTGCCAGCAGCTTAGGCCGAAGCGTTGATGTCAGGGAGCTGTTTTTT.

The chain joins TRBV19 to TRBJ1-4; D might be TRBD1 (6 bases). V lost 10 bases and J 4 bases, leaving 13 bases between the germline ends. The CDR3 loop spans 13 amino acids. From germline, CDR1 is LNHDA and CDR2 SQIVND (reference sequence). The CDR3 DNA reads TGTGCCACCCACCGGGACATTAATGAAAAACTGTTTTTT. Its protein product is CATHRDINEKLFF.

The chain is built from TRBV7-2 and TRBJ2-2; D possibly corresponds to TRBD1 (5 bases). Deletions cut 5 bases from V and 6 bases from J, with 13 bases between. Germline CDR1 is SGHTA and CDR2 is FQGNSA. This CDR3 has 14 amino acids. The CDR3 nucleotides are TGTGCCAGCAGCCGAGCATTAGGGGCCGGGGAGCTGTTTTTT. Amino acid sequence: CASSRALGAGELFF.

V gene TRBV9 combines with J gene TRBJ1-2, with 10 nucleotides matching TRBD1. Germline V gene data show CDR1 as SGDLS and CDR2 as YYNGEE. This CDR3 spans 14 amino acids. V shed 0 bases and J 8 bases; nucleotides not matched to a gene: 4. For the CDR3, the DNA is TGTGCCAGCAGCGTAGGGGACAGGGGTCCCGGCTACACCTTC. Protein: CASSVGDRGPGYTF.

The chain employs TRBV28 and TRBJ1-1; 7 nucleotides align to TRBD1. This CDR3 spans 15 amino acids. The junction had 1 base not matched to a gene; V was cut back by 0 bases and J by 0 bases. Germline CDR1 reads MDHEN; CDR2 reads SYDVKM. DNA for the CDR3: TGTGCCAGCAGTTTATGGACAGGGCTGAACACTGAAGCTTTCTTT. It translates to CASSLWTGLNTEAFF. Full variable domain (rest looked up from reference TRBV28 and TRBJ1-1): DVKVTQSSRYLVKRTGEKVFLECVQDMDHENMFWYRQDPGLGLRLIYFSYDVKMKEKGDIPEGYSVSREKKERFSLILESASTNQTSMYLCASSLWTGLNTEAFFGQGTRLTVV.

This chain joins TRBV21-1 and TRBJ2-1; no DNA check was done on the table's D call, TRBD2. TRBV21-1 is flagged as a pseudogene. The length of the CDR3 is 17 residues. The CDR3 is CASSATWTSPSYNEQFF. The DNA for the CDR3 is TGTGCCAGCAGCGCAACGTGGACTAGTCCCTCCTACAATGAGCAGTTCTTC.

V and J are TRBV5-1 and TRBJ2-3; TRBD2 matches 10 bases. J gave up 4 bases and V 2 bases, and 4 bases lay outside the gene matches. The CDR3 has 15 residues. CDR1 is SGHRS, CDR2 YFSETQ, per germline. In DNA, the CDR3 is TGCGCCAGCAGCTTTCTAGCGGGAGCCCCAGATACGCAGTATTTT. This gives the protein CASSFLAGAPDTQYF.

This rearrangement joins TRBV29-1 to TRBJ2-7, with a weak D call TRBD2 (6 bases). CDR1 and CDR2 (germline): SQVTM, ANQGSEA. This CDR3 contains 11 residues. V gave up 7 bases and J gave up 5 bases, with 12 bases separating them. The CDR3 sequence is CSGRGSDEQYF. CDR3 nucleotide sequence: TGCAGCGGCCGGGGGTCCGACGAGCAGTACTTC.

As to this clone: In this CDR3 the conserved last residue, phenylalanine or tryptophan, is missing, so a read error is likely. Because the CDR3's place on the DNA is in doubt, the DNA is left out and the CDR3 is given as listed by TCRdb. V usage is TRBV5-4 and J usage is TRBJ2-7; the table's D call, TRBD2, has no DNA check behind it. The germline V gene encodes CDR1 SGHNT and CDR2 YYREEE (reference sequence). From its first to its last residue, the CDR3 has 12 amino acids. The CDR3 reads CASSLKGASGTI.

The J gene is TRBJ2-7, the V gene TRBV11-2; 8 nucleotides line up with TRBD2. Germline CDR1 is SGHAT and CDR2 is FQNNGV. The CDR3 has 15 residues. Unmatched junction bases numbered 10, after V lost 4 bases and J lost 5 bases. The CDR3 DNA follows: TGTGCCAGCAGCTCCATAGCGGGATTCCTTAACGAGCAGTACTTC. This sequence encodes CASSSIAGFLNEQYF. Supplemented by reference TRBV11-2 and TRBJ2-7, the full variable domain reads EAGVAQSPRYKIIEKRQSVAFWCNPISGHATLYWYQQILGQGPKLLIQFQNNGVVDDSQLPKDRFSAERLKGVDSTLKIQPAKLEDSAVYLCASSSIAGFLNEQYFGPGTRLTVT.

V is TRBV27 and J is TRBJ2-3; 13 bases are shared with TRBD2. Per the germline V gene, CDR1 is MNHEY and CDR2 is SMNVEV (reference sequence). V lost 5 bases and J lost 0; bases outside the gene matches: 8. The CDR3 loop spans 18 amino acids. In DNA form, the CDR3 reads TGTGCCAGCAGTCGTCCCGGGACTAGCGGGACTAGCACAGATACGCAGTATTTT. It specifies CASSRPGTSGTSTDTQYF.

V usage is TRBV6-1 and J usage is TRBJ1-2; TRBD1 aligns across 9 bases. V was pared by 3 bases and J by 3 bases, with 8 bases of the junction left unmatched. The CDR3 contains 16 residues. From germline, CDR1 is MNHNS and CDR2 SASEGT. Here the CDR3 reads CASSDTGGVGDYGYTF. DNA of the CDR3: TGTGCCAGCAGTGATACAGGGGGCGTCGGAGACTATGGCTACACCTTC.